This T cell receptor beta chain comes out of a study of graft-versus-host responses after intestinal transplantation. At the level of the study: All of the recipients had induction that used anti-thymocyte globulin, then tacrolimus and steroids for around three years. Study-level points and caveats: GvH clones surfaced in recipient marrow, some emerging earlier in ileum or blood.

There are 13 residues in the CDR3. Germline CDR1 and CDR2: MDHEN and SYDVKM. V shed 6 bases, J shed 3 bases, and the junction held 5 bases outside the gene matches. In regard to this clone: Its antigen remains unidentified.

Sequencing was performed with immunoSEQ multiplex PCR; in TCRdb, only in-frame clones are kept and a portion is missing. Here the sample spans some 44,000 clones, around 96% being singletons. J is TRBJ2-7 and V is TRBV28; 7 bases map to TRBD1. This TCR was sampled from a human patient who received an intestinal transplant, so some T cells may come from the graft donor. The sample here was PBMCs, taken about 320 days after intestinal transplant. CDR3 amino acids: CASRRQGFYEQYF. CDR3 in DNA: TGTGCCAGCAGGAGACAGGGCTTCTACGAGCAGTACTTC.